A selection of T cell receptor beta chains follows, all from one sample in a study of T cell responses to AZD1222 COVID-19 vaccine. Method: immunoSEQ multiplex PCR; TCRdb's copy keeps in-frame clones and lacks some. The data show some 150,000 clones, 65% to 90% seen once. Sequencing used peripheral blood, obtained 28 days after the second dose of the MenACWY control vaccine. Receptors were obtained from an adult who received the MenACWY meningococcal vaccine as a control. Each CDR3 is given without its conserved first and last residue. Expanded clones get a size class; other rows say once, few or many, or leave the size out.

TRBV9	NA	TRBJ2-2	ASSVRGRSNTGELF
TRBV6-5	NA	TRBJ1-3	ASSLQGTGNTIY
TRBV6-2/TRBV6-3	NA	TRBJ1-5	ASSYLGAAGEPQH
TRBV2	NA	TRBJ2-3	ASSVDRGRTDTQY
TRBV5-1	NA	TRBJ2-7	ASSSLGQGAVGEQY
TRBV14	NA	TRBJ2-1	ASSRLRSDSKF
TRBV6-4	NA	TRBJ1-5	ASSPGHSNQPQH
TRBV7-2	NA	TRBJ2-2	ASSFTVQGATGELF
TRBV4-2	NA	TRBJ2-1	ASSRDSYSYNEQF
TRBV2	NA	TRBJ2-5	ASSEGWRETQY
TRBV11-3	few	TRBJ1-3	ASTRGLSGNTIY
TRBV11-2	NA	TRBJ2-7	ASSSRLTNEQY
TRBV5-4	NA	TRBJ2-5	ASSPRLAGNEETQY
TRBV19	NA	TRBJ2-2	ATTGTTNTGELF
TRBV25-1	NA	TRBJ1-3	ASRSGTSSASGNTIY
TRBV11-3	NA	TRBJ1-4	ASSFDPGVVF
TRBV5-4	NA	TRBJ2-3	ASSTRRNPDTQY
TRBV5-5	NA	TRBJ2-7	ASNNRGFGNEQY
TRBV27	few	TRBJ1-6	ASSLHGRGGSPLH
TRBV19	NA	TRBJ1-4	ASSFGTGFGNEKLF
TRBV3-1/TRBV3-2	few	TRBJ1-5	ASSQDGAANQPQH
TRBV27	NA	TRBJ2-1	AAKGAGGPYNEQF
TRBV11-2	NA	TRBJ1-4	ASSNSATNEKLF
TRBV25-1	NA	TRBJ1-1	ASSEYGGVGTEAF
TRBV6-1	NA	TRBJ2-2	ASSESGGDGTGELF
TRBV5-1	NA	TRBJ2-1	ASSLGGNEQF
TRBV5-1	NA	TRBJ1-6	ASSLAQGSSPLH
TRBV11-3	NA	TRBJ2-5	ASSLPPPKTQY
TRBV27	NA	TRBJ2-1	ASSFNPGLAGDGKF
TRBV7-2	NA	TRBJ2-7	ASSLIGGLGQYEQY
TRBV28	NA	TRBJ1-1	ASKGGWNTEAF
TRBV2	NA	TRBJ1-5	ASSGQNSNQPQH
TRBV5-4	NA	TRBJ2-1	ASSPRPAGSYNEQF
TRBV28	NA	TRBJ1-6	ASSPTGYNSPLH
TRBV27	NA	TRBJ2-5	ASSGQGGVGKTQY
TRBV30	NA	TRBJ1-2	AWSKGANYGYT
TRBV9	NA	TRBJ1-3	ASSVNIAAGNTIY
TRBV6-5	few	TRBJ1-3	ASKTGQSSGNTIY
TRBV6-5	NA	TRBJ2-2	ASSLAPAGELF
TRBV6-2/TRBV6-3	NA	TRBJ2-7	ASSGPSSPEQY
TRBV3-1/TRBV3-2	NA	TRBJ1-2	ASATPGTNYGYT
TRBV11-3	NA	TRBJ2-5	ASSRHRDETQY
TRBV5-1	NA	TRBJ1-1	ASSWDRGNTEAF
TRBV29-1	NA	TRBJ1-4	SVEGRGEEKLF
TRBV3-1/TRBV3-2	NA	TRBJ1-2	ASSTPPRMGYT
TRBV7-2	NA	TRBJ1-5	ASSPDTFNQPQH
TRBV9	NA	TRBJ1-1	ASSVAGNMNTEAF
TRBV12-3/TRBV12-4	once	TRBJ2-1	ASRSGGVNEQF
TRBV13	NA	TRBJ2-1	ASSLESGTGIREQF
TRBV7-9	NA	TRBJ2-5	ASSLPQLGETQY